The source of this T cell receptor beta chain is a study of blood T cell repertoires in COVID-19 (TCRdb year 2020). Background on the whole study: Samples from collaborators originated in the United States, Italy and Spain and spanned both the acute and convalescent phases of COVID-19. The prospective study material was composed of cDNA or gDNA derived from T cells, B-cell-depleted T cells, or PBMCs. Subjects who had been exposed to COVID-19, were actively infected with it, or had recovered from it provided the deeply sampled blood TCRbeta repertoires that made up the dataset. The repertoires were made available in a free public database intended to serve as a resource for research on the immune response to SARS-CoV-2. The samples were drawn from two sources: the first 160 participants of the ongoing ImmuneRACE study, and 1,254 subjects contributed by 6 global collaborators. The sample metadata nearly always contained a de-identified subject ID, COVID-19 status, age in years and sex. Where available, HLA class I and class II types were taken from metadata supplied by the sample provider and were not determined by assay-based typing.

In the prospective study, participants were roughly 18 to 89 years old, resided in about 25 geographic areas of the United States, and were enrolled through a virtual design. To assign participants to cohorts, the prospective study relied on clinical history that participants themselves reported in a screening survey and a study questionnaire. ImmuneRACE Cohort 3 recovered participants were defined by two consecutive negative NP/OP PCR tests, healthcare professional clearance, or symptom resolution. Each participant in the prospective study had whole blood, serum and a nasopharyngeal or oropharyngeal swab collected by mobile phlebotomists. Over a 2-month period, participants in the prospective study had the option of providing additional blood draws and questionnaires. Before DNA extraction, prospective study blood samples were shipped either frozen or at room temperature. Overall results and qualifications from the work: The quantity of clinical and demographic metadata differed by source and by participant and was supplied without curation.

CDR1 SGHRS and CDR2 YFSETQ were looked up in the germline V gene. Its CDR3 holds 15 amino acids, cysteine through phenylalanine. Only the CDR3 part of the read is kept: 45 bases, read in frame from the first base. After removal of 2 bases from V and 2 bases from J, the junction retains 3 bases not matched to a gene. TCRbeta CDR3 regions were amplified from genomic DNA by means of the immunoSEQ Assay, a bias-controlled multiplex PCR. The study's processing was this. The number of nucleated cells in each sample was estimated from the amplification of reference gene primers within the assay. To quantify the absolute abundance of each unique TCRbeta CDR3 rearrangement, sequence reads were collapsed and filtered. For each sample, productive Simpson clonality was calculated as the square root of Simpson's diversity index across productive rearrangements. The table was pulled from immuneACCESS by TCRdb, which kept in-frame rearrangements only. Such tables lose some clones; where checked, under half of the loss comes from unresolved V genes, and the rest has no known cause. The V and J calls and clone size come from that table; D and trimming were worked out from the DNA. The sample has 180,000 or so clones on record, 80% to 90% of them singletons. The ten largest account for over 12% of the sample.

In the case of this clone: The clone's antigen remains unknown. Within one base of it there is no much larger clone, and no base qualities were kept.

Source material: PBMCs or T cells enriched from blood (not recorded which). This receptor was obtained from a man over 45 who had recovered from COVID-19. Recombination linked TRBV5-1 to TRBJ2-7, with TRBD2 identical over 11 junction bases. The CDR3 is CASSFSSGGTYEQYF. The nucleotide sequence reads TGCGCCAGCAGCTTTTCTAGCGGGGGGACCTACGAGCAGTACTTC. Outside the CDR3, residues come from the reference TRBV5-1 and TRBJ2-7 proteins, so the full variable domain is: KAGVTQTPRYLIKTRGQQVTLSCSPISGHRSVSWYQQTPGQGLQFLFEYFSETQRNKGNFPGRFSGRQFSNSRSEMNVSTLELGDSALYLCASSFSSGGTYEQYFGPGTRLTVT.